One sample yielded the 6 T cell receptor beta chains listed below, sequenced in a study of blood T cells in healthy people across ages. A second PCR of about 6 to 11 cycles used a sample-barcoded 5' primer and a J-beta primer mix. TCRdb analysed the 5' RACE reads with MiXCR anew, one entry per CDR3 protein. The sample consists of 1.5 million to 2 million distinct CDR3 sequences, roughly two fifths of them appearing once. Sequenced sample: blood. The receptors here all came from a human donor in good health.

V gene TRBV4-1 combines with J gene TRBJ2-1; weak D call: TRBD2 (5 bases). Germline-derived CDR1 and CDR2 are MGHRA and YSYEKL. The CDR3 loop spans 13 amino acids. V was cut by 4 bases and J by 10 bases, with 14 bases left in between. The CDR3 DNA reads as TGCGCCAGCAGCCGGGATAGCGAAACCGAGCAGTTCTTC. This sequence encodes CASSRDSETEQFF.

This clonotype has only a few counts. The chain has TRBV6-5 and TRBJ1-2; D not certain. Germline assignment: CDR1 MNHEY and CDR2 SVGAGI. The CDR3 runs to 13 residues. V lost 6 bases and J lost 5, with 13 bases in between. The CDR3 region is CASRIGRNYGYTF. The CDR3 region has the DNA TGTGCCAGCAGAATCGGCCGGAATTATGGCTACACCTTC.

This clonotype occurred a few times. The chain has TRBV14 and TRBJ2-4; D not resolved. Trimming stripped 0 bases from V and 2 bases from J, with 20 bases between. The length of the CDR3 is 19 residues. Germline assignment: CDR1 SGHDN and CDR2 FVKESK. CDR3 protein: CASSQEAFAEMDTKNIQYF. CDR3 in DNA: TGTGCCAGCAGCCAAGAGGCGTTTGCAGAGATGGATACCAAAAACATTCAGTACTTC.

The CDR3 here is CAIQEGGGHNEQFF. The DNA for the CDR3 is TGTGCCATCCAAGAGGGGGGTGGCCACAATGAGCAGTTCTTC. This chain connects TRBV10-3 to TRBJ2-1, with D possibly called TRBD1 or TRBD2 (6 bases each). The germline CDR1 and CDR2 sequences are ENHRY and SYGVKD. CDR3 length: 14 residues. The ends were cut back, 8 bases at V and 5 bases at J, with 16 bases in the middle.

A few counts support this clonotype. V gene TRBV3-1 combines with J gene TRBJ2-1, with 7 bases fitting TRBD2. After removal of 2 bases from V and 10 bases from J, the junction contained 11 bases not matched to a gene. CDR3 size: 15 residues. Germline CDR1 is LGHDT and CDR2 is YNNKEL (reference sequence). CDR3 sequence reads: CASSQQHRAGEEQFF. In DNA form, the CDR3 reads TGTGCCAGCAGCCAACAGCACCGCGCGGGGGAAGAGCAGTTCTTC.

The chain employs TRBV12-3 or TRBV12-4 and TRBJ2-1, with no clear D. The V end lost 6 bases, the J end lost 7 bases, and 10 bases lay between the germline ends. The CDR3 length is 12 residues. The CDR3: CASSNGRNEQFF. CDR3 nucleotides: TGTGCCAGCAGCAACGGACGGAATGAGCAGTTCTTC.